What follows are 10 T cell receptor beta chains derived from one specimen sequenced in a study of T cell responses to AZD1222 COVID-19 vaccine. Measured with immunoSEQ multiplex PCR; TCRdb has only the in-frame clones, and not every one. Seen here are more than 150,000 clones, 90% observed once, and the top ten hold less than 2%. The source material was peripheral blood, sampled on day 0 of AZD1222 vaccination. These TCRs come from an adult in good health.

The CDR3 spells CASSLGGFFSYEQYF. CDR3 DNA sequence: TGTGCCAGCAGCTTGGGGGGGTTTTTCTCCTACGAGCAGTACTTC. The chain combines TRBV5-8 with TRBJ2-7; possibly TRBD1 or TRBD2 for D (5 bases each). The CDR3 runs 15 residues. The V end was cut by 0 bases, the J end by 0 bases, with 10 bases between. Per the germline V gene, CDR1 is SGHTS and CDR2 is YDEGEE.

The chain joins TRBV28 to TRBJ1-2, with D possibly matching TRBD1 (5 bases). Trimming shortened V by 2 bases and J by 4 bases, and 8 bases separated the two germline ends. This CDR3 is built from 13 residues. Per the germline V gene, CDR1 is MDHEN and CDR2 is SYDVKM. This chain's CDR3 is CASSLGTLYGYTF. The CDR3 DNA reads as TGTGCCAGCAGTTTAGGGACCCTCTATGGCTACACCTTC.

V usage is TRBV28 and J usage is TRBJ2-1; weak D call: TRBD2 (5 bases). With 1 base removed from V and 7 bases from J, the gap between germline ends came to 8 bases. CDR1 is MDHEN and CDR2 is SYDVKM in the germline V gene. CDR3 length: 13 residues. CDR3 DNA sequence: TGTGCCAGCAGTTTATACGGGGTTAATGAGCAGTTCTTC. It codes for CASSLYGVNEQFF.

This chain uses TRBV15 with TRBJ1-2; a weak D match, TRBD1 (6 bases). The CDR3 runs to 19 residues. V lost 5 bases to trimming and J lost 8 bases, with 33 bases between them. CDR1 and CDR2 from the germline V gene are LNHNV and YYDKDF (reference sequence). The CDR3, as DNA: TGTGCCACCAGCGGGGTGGGAGCGGGGGGCGCGAATGGTGTGTTGGGCTACACCTTC. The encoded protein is CATSGVGAGGANGVLGYTF.

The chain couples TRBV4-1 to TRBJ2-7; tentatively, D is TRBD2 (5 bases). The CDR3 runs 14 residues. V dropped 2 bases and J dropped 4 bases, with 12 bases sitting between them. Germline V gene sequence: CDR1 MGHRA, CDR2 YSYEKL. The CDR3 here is CASSQTQTGYEQYF. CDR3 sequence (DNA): TGCGCCAGCAGCCAAACCCAGACGGGATACGAGCAGTACTTC.

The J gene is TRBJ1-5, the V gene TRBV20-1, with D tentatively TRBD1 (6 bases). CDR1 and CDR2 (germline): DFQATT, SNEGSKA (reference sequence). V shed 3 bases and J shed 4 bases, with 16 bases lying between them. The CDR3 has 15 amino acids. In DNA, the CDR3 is TGCAGTGCTAGTGAGGGACAAAAGAATAATCAGCCCCAGCATTTT. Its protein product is CSASEGQKNNQPQHF.

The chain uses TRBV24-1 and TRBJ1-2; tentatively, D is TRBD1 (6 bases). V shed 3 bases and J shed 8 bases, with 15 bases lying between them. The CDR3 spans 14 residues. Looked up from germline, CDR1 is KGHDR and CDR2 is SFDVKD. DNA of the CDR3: TGTGCCACCAGTGATGCTACAGGGTATCGGGGCTACACCTTC. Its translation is CATSDATGYRGYTF.

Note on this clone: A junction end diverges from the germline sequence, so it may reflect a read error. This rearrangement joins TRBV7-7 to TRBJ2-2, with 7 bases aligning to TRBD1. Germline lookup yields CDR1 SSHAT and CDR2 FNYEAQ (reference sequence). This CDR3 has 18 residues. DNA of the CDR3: TGTGCTAGCAGCTTAAACCAGCCGGGACAGTCGAACACCGGGGAGCTGTTTTTT. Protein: CASSLNQPGQSNTGELFF.

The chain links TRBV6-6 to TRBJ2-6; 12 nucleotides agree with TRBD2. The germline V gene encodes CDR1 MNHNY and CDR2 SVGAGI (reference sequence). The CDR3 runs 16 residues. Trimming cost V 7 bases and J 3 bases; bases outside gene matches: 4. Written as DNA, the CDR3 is TGTGCCAGCACCGAACTAGCGGGAGGTGGGGCCAACGTCCTGACTTTC. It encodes CASTELAGGGANVLTF.

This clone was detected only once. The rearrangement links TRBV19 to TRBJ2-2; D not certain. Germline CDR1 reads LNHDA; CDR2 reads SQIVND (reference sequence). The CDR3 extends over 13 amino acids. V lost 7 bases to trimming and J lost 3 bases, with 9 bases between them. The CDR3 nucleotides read TGTGCCAGTACGGAAAGGCACACCGGGGAGCTGTTTTTT. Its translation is CASTERHTGELFF.